The 2 T cell receptor beta chains below all came from one sample that was sequenced in a study of blood T cell repertoires in COVID-19 (dated by TCRdb to about 2020). The receptor library was made with the immunoSEQ multiplex PCR assay. The table comes from immuneACCESS by way of TCRdb, which keeps in-frame sequences with V and J called. Part of the clones is missing from these tables; in studies checked, under half for an unresolved V gene and the rest for unknown reasons. Counted in this sample were roughly 100,000 clones; roughly nine tenths of them appeared once. Together, the top ten hold 6% of the sample. The sequencing sample was made of peripheral blood. The receptors shown here come from a human donor in a cohort sampled during active COVID-19.

The V call is TRBV7-8, the J call TRBJ2-5, with 14 positions matching TRBD2. Per germline, CDR1 SGHVS and CDR2 FQNEAQ. V was pared by 5 bases and J by 7 bases, with 15 bases of the junction left unmatched. The CDR3 runs 18 residues. CDR3 loop: CASSLQMTSGGAESTQYF. The DNA for the CDR3 is TGTGCCAGCAGCCTCCAGATGACTAGCGGGGGGGCAGAGTCGACCCAGTACTTC. Looking up the rest from reference TRBV7-8 and TRBJ2-5 gives the full variable domain: GAGVSQSPRYKVAKRGQDVALRCDPISGHVSLFWYQQALGQGPEFLTYFQNEAQLDKSGLPSDRFFAERPEGSVSTLKIQRTQQEDSAVYLCASSLQMTSGGAESTQYFGPGTRLLVL.

This chain links TRBV2 with TRBJ2-7; 7 nucleotides align to TRBD1. With V trimmed by 5 bases and J by 2 bases, 9 bases remained unmatched. From germline, CDR1 is SNHLY and CDR2 FYNNEI. The CDR3 covers 15 residues. The CDR3 here is CASSPPRQGPYEQYF. In DNA, the CDR3 is TGTGCCAGCAGTCCTCCCAGACAGGGACCCTACGAGCAGTACTTC.